This T cell receptor (beta chain) was identified during a study of T cells in tumors and immune-related adverse events (dated by TCRdb to the early 2020s). The treatment or condition label on this specimen signifies: nivolumab (PD-1 blockade) given before sampling. The DNeasy Blood and Tissue Kit was used to extract DNA from formalin-fixed paraffin-embedded specimens. The immunoSEQ assay was used to amplify and sequence the TCR beta locus, producing bulk TCR Vbeta CDR3 data. The published analysis was carried out like this. CDR3s were excluded if they were non-productive, were shorter than 7 amino acids, or did not start with C or end with F/W. Analysis was restricted to specimens with at least 1000 reads, and clonotypes were defined at the amino acid level. To compute clonality, Pielou's evenness was subtracted from 1. Library sizes were equalized by abundance-weighted random subsampling with replacement, which was repeated 100 times so that 95% confidence intervals could be reported. Repertoire overlap was quantified with the Morisita overlap index, and the top 40 clones per specimen were checked for overlap with the irAE. The immuneACCESS repertoire file appears here via TCRdb, limited to in-frame rearrangements. These files lack a portion of the clones; in checked studies, under half of the deficit traces to unresolved V genes, and the cause of the others is not known. V, J and clone size were drawn from that table, and D and trimming were deduced from the DNA. A total of 20,000 to 25,000 clones appear in this sample, about 93% of them only once. The ten largest clones capture about 1.5% of the sample.

For this clone: What this receptor recognizes is not known. The record has no base qualities; no much larger clone is one base away.

CDR1 is given as MGHDK and CDR2 as SYGVNS, both from the germline V gene. The CDR3 runs 16 amino acids, cysteine and phenylalanine included. Here the CDR3 DNA is all that survives: 48 bases in frame from base 1. V loses 1 base of germline sequence and J loses 0 bases, and the interval between the two ends is 12 bases. The sequences come from lymph node tissue, collected from a patient treated with anti-PD-1 therapy. The clonotype originates from a female donor with metastatic renal cell carcinoma. Recombination connected TRBV25-1 to TRBJ1-1, and perhaps TRBD1 as D gene, on 6 matching bases. The DNA sequence reads TGTGCCAGCAGTGAATCGGGAAGGGACATGAACACTGAAGCTTTCTTT. It specifies CASSESGRDMNTEAFF.